This T cell receptor beta chain was sequenced in a study of response to subunit inactivated influenza vaccine. One entry per CDR3 protein, called by TCRdb with MiXCR from the RT-PCR reads. The profile shows 150,000 to 200,000 distinct CDR3 sequences, less than 15% of them singletons. CDR1 and CDR2 from the germline V gene are SSHAT and FNYEAQ (reference sequence). This CDR3 contains 15 residues. This clonotype was picked up a small number of times. Germline and junction disagree at one end, which may indicate a read error. The data were also submitted as part of a second study, on T cells expressing NK-cell markers. Turning to that study: TCR beta cDNA was generated via 5'RACE template switching incorporating UMIs. Sorted CD3+CD56+NKG2C+, CD3+CD56+NKG2C- and CD3+CD56-NKG2C+ T-cell subsets were beta-chain profiled. Whether expanded NKG2C-expressing T cell clones recognize HCMV is unknown.

Sequencing used CD8+ T cells sorted from PBMCs, obtained 11 to 12 days after vaccination. The chain joins TRBV7-7 to TRBJ2-2; TRBD1 or TRBD2 may be the D gene (6 bases each). The TCR was taken from a man aged 50 to 60 who received an inactivated influenza vaccine. CDR3 region: CASSLGGRDTGELFF. The CDR3 DNA reads TGTGCTAGCAGCTTGGGGGGCCGGGACACCGGGGAGCTGTTTTTT.